These 3 T cell receptor beta chains came from one sample sequenced in a study of regulatory T cells in long-lasting Graves disease. As to time point: newly diagnosed GD, antithyroid drugs for less than 3 months. Making the TCR library involved RNA that had been extracted from PBMCs. Arm-PCR of CDR3 regions and iRepertoire HTBI primers were the basis on which TCR beta libraries were built. In TCRdb, the multiplex PCR reads were re-called with MiXCR into one record per CDR3 protein. The sample lists 530,000 or so distinct CDR3 sequences, about 16% occurring once. The same sample was also studied in work on T cells in Graves' hyperthyroidism and ophthalmopathy.

The sample was peripheral blood mononuclear cells (PBMCs), taken at new diagnosis, from a patient treated with antithyroid drugs. The receptor set was obtained from a man between 18 and 35 years old with Graves disease.

There are many counts of this clonotype. The chain combines TRBV3-1 with TRBJ2-5; 11 bases fit TRBD1. CDR3 length equals 15 residues. Germline loops: CDR1 LGHDT, CDR2 YNNKEL (reference sequence). Losses at the gene ends were 0 bases for V and 5 bases for J; bases not matched to a gene: 2. CDR3 residues: CASSQEDRGQETQYF. CDR3 DNA: TGTGCCAGCAGCCAAGAGGACAGGGGGCAGGAGACCCAGTACTTC.

This clonotype appeared many times. This chain connects TRBV28 to TRBJ2-7; maybe TRBD2 (6 bases). The germline V gene encodes CDR1 MDHEN and CDR2 SYDVKM. The length of the CDR3 is 15 residues. The V end was cut by 3 bases, the J end by 4 bases, with 16 bases between. CDR3 coding DNA: TGTGCCAGCAGTTTCCCCTGGGGGGAATCGTACGAGCAGTACTTC. Its translation is CASSFPWGESYEQYF.

At least ten counts were recorded for this clonotype. The V call is TRBV7-2, the J call TRBJ2-2; 9 nucleotides agree with TRBD2. The CDR3 length is 17 residues. From germline, CDR1 is SGHTA and CDR2 FQGNSA. Germline trimming cut 7 bases from V and 5 bases from J; bases unmatched to any gene: 14. The CDR3 DNA reads as TGTGCCAGCACCGTTAGCGGGAGTGTTTTGTGGACCGGGGAGCTGTTTTTT. It yields the protein CASTVSGSVLWTGELFF.